The rows below give T cell receptor beta chains drawn from one sample of a study of beta chain features in type 1 diabetes. TCRdb keeps only in-frame clones here, not all; method: immunoSEQ multiplex PCR. Among some 350,000 clones listed, approximately 13% were seen once. What was sequenced was naive CD4+ T cells from blood. All receptors derive from a woman between 18 and 29 years old with type 1 diabetes. The CDR3 runs from the conserved cysteine through the conserved F or W. D genes are given only for firm matches. Clone size is stated in some rows and not others, as once, few, many or a class when expanded.

abundance	len	v_gene	j_gene	d_gene	CDR3nt	CDR3aa
few	15	TRBV5-1	TRBJ1-2	NA	TGCGCCAGCAGCTTGGGACAGGCTGAATATGGGGGCTACACCTTC	CASSLGQAEYGGYTF
NA	15	TRBV5-4	TRBJ2-3	TRBD1	TGTGCCAGCAGCTTGGGACAGGGCAGCACAGATACGCAGTATTTT	CASSLGQGSTDTQYF
few	15	TRBV2	TRBJ2-5	NA	TGTGCCAGCAAATTGCTCAGGGGAAGCGGAGAGACCCAGTACTTC	CASKLLRGSGETQYF
NA	15	TRBV5-4	TRBJ2-1	TRBD1	TGTGCCAGCAGCACCGGGACAGGGTCAGGCAATGAGCAGTTCTTC	CASSTGTGSGNEQFF
NA	15	TRBV6-5	TRBJ1-2	NA	TGTGCCAGCAGTTACACTCCCAGCGGATTGGATGGCTACACCTTC	CASSYTPSGLDGYTF
NA	15	TRBV11-2	TRBJ2-1	TRBD1	TGTGCCAGCAGACGTCCCGGGACAGGGAACAATGAGCAGTTCTTC	CASRRPGTGNNEQFF
few	13	TRBV2	TRBJ2-5	TRBD2	TGTGCCAGCCACGGACTAGCGGGAGAGACCCAGTACTTC	CASHGLAGETQYF
few	15	TRBV10-3	TRBJ1-1	NA	TGTGCCATCAGTGGTGACAGGTTAATGAACACTGAAGCTTTCTTT	CAISGDRLMNTEAFF
few	15	TRBV7-2	TRBJ2-1	TRBD1	TGTGCCAGCAGCTTGACAGGGTTCTCCTACAATGAGCAGTTCTTC	CASSLTGFSYNEQFF
NA	15	TRBV6-6	TRBJ2-2	TRBD1	TGTGCCAGCAGCTCCGGGACAGCGAACACCGGGGAGCTGTTTTTT	CASSSGTANTGELFF
NA	16	TRBV7-9	TRBJ2-7	TRBD2	TGTGCCAGCAGCTTAATCGGGGCGGGAGCTCCCTACGAGCAGTACTTC	CASSLIGAGAPYEQYF
NA	14	TRBV29-1	TRBJ2-5	NA	TGCAGCGTTGAAGGCAGGGTGCAGAGAGAGACCCAGTACTTC	CSVEGRVQRETQYF
few	15	TRBV19	TRBJ2-1	TRBD2	TGTGCCAGTAGTGAGACTAGCGGGAAGAGGAATGAGCAGTTCTTC	CASSETSGKRNEQFF
few	16	TRBV6-5	TRBJ2-5	TRBD2	TGTGCCAGCAGTTACTCATGGACTAGCGGGAGTGAGACCCAGTACTTC	CASSYSWTSGSETQYF
few	14	TRBV19	TRBJ2-7	NA	TGTGCCAGTAGTATACAGGCCTCCTCCTACGAGCAGTACTTC	CASSIQASSYEQYF
few	16	TRBV18	TRBJ2-2	NA	TGTGCCAGCTCACCTCCCAACCGGGGTAACACCGGGGAGCTGTTTTTT	CASSPPNRGNTGELFF
NA	14	TRBV30	TRBJ1-2	NA	TGTGCCTGGAGTGTAACAACAGGCCACTATGGCTACACCTTC	CAWSVTTGHYGYTF
NA	15	TRBV4-3	TRBJ2-4	NA	TGCGCCAGCAGCCAAGTGACTGGAGCCAAAAACATTCAGTACTTC	CASSQVTGAKNIQYF
NA	18	TRBV29-1	TRBJ2-3	TRBD2	TGCAGCGTTGAAGATTCAAGGGGTTGGGGCCACGGGGGGTTTACGCAGTATTTT	CSVEDSRGWGHGGFTQYF
NA	15	TRBV5-1	TRBJ2-5	NA	TGCGCCAGCTCCCGCGGGGACTCAGACCAAGAGACCCAGTACTTC	CASSRGDSDQETQYF
few	13	TRBV2	TRBJ1-1	TRBD1	TGTGCCAGCAGGGACAGGGAGAACACTGAAGCTTTCTTT	CASRDRENTEAFF
NA	14	TRBV28	TRBJ2-2	NA	TGTGCCAGCAGACCCCCGGTCTTAGCCGGGGAGCTGTTTTTT	CASRPPVLAGELFF
few	14	TRBV5-4	TRBJ2-3	NA	TGTGCCAGCAGCTTGGCCCGGGAAACAGATACGCAGTATTTT	CASSLARETDTQYF
few	14	TRBV7-8	TRBJ2-4	NA	TGTGCCAGCAGCTCCGGGTCTTACAAAAACATTCAGTACTTC	CASSSGSYKNIQYF
few	14	TRBV19	TRBJ1-5	TRBD1	TGTGCCAGTAGTAGACAGGGGAGCAATCAGCCCCAGCATTTT	CASSRQGSNQPQHF
few	13	TRBV7-3	TRBJ2-3	NA	TGTGCCAGCAGCTACGGGATTGCAGATACGCAGTATTTT	CASSYGIADTQYF
few	12	TRBV7-7	TRBJ2-2	NA	TGTGCCAGCAGCTTACCCTTAGGGGAGCTGTTTTTT	CASSLPLGELFF
few	16	TRBV7-2	TRBJ2-3	TRBD2	TGTGCCAGCAGCGCGGGACTAGCGGGTACCACAGATACGCAGTATTTT	CASSAGLAGTTDTQYF
few	13	TRBV29-1	TRBJ1-2	TRBD1	TGCAGCGCGAATACAGGGGTTGGCTATGGCTACACCTTC	CSANTGVGYGYTF
NA	13	TRBV6-1	TRBJ2-7	NA	TGTGCCAGCTCGGGGAAGAACTCCTACGAGCAGTACTTC	CASSGKNSYEQYF
NA	14	TRBV5-1	TRBJ2-2	NA	TGCGCCAGCAGCCGCGGTTCGAACACCGGGGAGCTGTTTTTT	CASSRGSNTGELFF
NA	16	TRBV5-1	TRBJ2-2	TRBD1	TGCGCCAGCAGCTTTGGTGGGACAGCTAACACCGGGGAGCTGTTTTTT	CASSFGGTANTGELFF
NA	15	TRBV7-2	TRBJ2-4	TRBD1	TGTGCCAGCAACGACGCGTGGGGGACAGGGAACATTCAGTACTTC	CASNDAWGTGNIQYF
few	13	TRBV19	TRBJ1-2	NA	TGTGCCATCTCTACCGGAGGCGGGGCGAGGTACACCTTC	CAISTGGGARYTF
NA	11	TRBV11-3	TRBJ2-5	NA	TGTGCCAGCAGCTTACGAGAGACCCAGTACTTC	CASSLRETQYF
few	16	TRBV15	TRBJ1-2	NA	TGTGCCACCAGCAGAGAGGCGTTAGGACATCTTAAAGGCTACACCTTC	CATSREALGHLKGYTF
NA	14	TRBV18	TRBJ2-1	TRBD2	TGTGCCAGCTCACCAACGCTAGCGGGGAATGAGCAGTTCTTC	CASSPTLAGNEQFF
NA	16	TRBV11-1	TRBJ1-4	TRBD1	TGTGCCAGCAGCAAAACAGGGGCCACAACTAATGAAAAACTGTTTTTT	CASSKTGATTNEKLFF
few	14	TRBV4-1	TRBJ2-5	NA	TGCGCCAGCAGCCAATTGTTGGGGCTGGAGACCCAGTACTTC	CASSQLLGLETQYF
few	16	TRBV7-2	TRBJ2-2	NA	TGTGCCAGCAGCTTAAGCTTCACTAGGGACACCGGGGAGCTGTTTTTT	CASSLSFTRDTGELFF
NA	21	TRBV4-2	TRBJ2-1	TRBD2	TGTGCCAGCAGCCAAGATCCATTTACCCCCACCGGGACTAGTCGGTTCCATGAGCAGTTCTTC	CASSQDPFTPTGTSRFHEQFF
few	15	TRBV12-5	TRBJ2-1	TRBD2	TGTGCTAGTGGTTTGGGACTAGCGCTCTACAATGAGCAGTTCTTC	CASGLGLALYNEQFF
few	14	TRBV5-1	TRBJ2-1	NA	TGCGCCAGCAGCGCCGGACAGTCCTACAATGAGCAGTTCTTC	CASSAGQSYNEQFF
NA	15	TRBV9	TRBJ2-7	NA	TGTGCCAGCAGCGTAGTGGGACTCCATTGGGACGAGCAGTACTTC	CASSVVGLHWDEQYF
few	17	TRBV7-3	TRBJ2-1	TRBD2	TGTGCCAGCAGCTTACTTCCTAGCGGGACGTCCTACAATGAGCAGTTCTTC	CASSLLPSGTSYNEQFF